This T cell receptor (beta chain) was identified during a study of cytomegalovirus exposure and HLA in healthy donors. The wider study: The 120 validation repertoires used the same platform as the roughly 700 first-cohort repertoires (as reported by a later analysis).

Study-wide results and caveats: The classifier was said to identify cytomegalovirus status with high specificity and sensitivity. Listed as cytomegalovirus-associated were 150 to 200 TCR beta chains. In vitro checks showed that a few CMV-associated chains really do target CMV antigens.

Details on this clone: Its target is unknown.

Germline lookup yields CDR1 SGHTA and CDR2 FQGNSA. This CDR3 region has 15 residues. V was clipped by 5 bases and J by 6 bases, with 17 bases between them. Assay used: immunoSEQ multiplex PCR; TCRdb lists only in-frame clones, some missing. The sample holds tens of thousands of clones, approximately 92% seen once. Sample: PBMCs. The chain recombines TRBV7-2 with TRBJ2-1, with D unresolved. The TCR originated in a man aged 18-30 years in good health and CMV-seronegative. CDR3 protein: CASSRRRSSANEQFF. Here the CDR3 DNA reads TGTGCCAGCAGCCGTAGACGGAGTTCGGCCAATGAGCAGTTCTTC.